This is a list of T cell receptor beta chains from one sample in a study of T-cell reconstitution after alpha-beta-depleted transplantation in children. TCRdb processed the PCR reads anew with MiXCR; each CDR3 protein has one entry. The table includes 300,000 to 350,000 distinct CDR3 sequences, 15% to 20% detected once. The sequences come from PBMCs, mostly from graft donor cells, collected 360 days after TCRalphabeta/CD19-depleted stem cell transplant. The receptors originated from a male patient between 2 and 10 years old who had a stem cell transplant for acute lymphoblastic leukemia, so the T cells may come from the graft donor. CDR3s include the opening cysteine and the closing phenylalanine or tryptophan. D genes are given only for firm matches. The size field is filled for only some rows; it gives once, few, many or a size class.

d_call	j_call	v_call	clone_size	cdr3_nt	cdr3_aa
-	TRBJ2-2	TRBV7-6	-	TGTGCCAGCAGCTTTCGCTATCGGGCCCGCTACACCGGGGAGCTGTTTTTT	CASSFRYRARYTGELFF
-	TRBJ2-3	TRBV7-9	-	TGTGCCAGCCAGCGTCCGGCAGGGGTCACAGATACGCAGTATTTT	CASQRPAGVTDTQYF
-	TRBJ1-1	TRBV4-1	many	TGCGCCAGCAGCCAAGTTTGGAACACTGAAGCTTTCTTT	CASSQVWNTEAFF
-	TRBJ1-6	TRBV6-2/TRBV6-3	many	TGTGCCAGCAGGGGGACAATTGATTCACCCCTCCACTTT	CASRGTIDSPLHF
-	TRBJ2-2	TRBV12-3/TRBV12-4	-	TGTGCCAGCAATGTTAGAAGGGGACGCACCGGGGAGCTGTTTTTT	CASNVRRGRTGELFF
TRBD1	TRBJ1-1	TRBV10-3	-	TGTGCCATCAGTAGGACAGGGCTCACTGAAGCTTTCTTT	CAISRTGLTEAFF
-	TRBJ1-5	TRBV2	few	TGTGCCAGCAGTGAGCCCGGGGTCAATCAGCCCCAGCATTTT	CASSEPGVNQPQHF
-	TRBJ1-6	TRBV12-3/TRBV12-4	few	TGTGCCAGCAGCCCGTCATACCCTGTAGGACCCCTCCACTTT	CASSPSYPVGPLHF
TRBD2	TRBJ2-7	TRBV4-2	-	TGTGCCAGCAGCCCCGGCGGCGGGGGGAATACCGAGCAGTACTTC	CASSPGGGGNTEQYF
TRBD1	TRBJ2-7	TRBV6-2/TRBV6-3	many	TGTGCCAGCAGTTACACCGCGACAGGGGTTAGCTACGAGCAGTACTTC	CASSYTATGVSYEQYF
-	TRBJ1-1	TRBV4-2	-	TGTGCCAGCAGCCAAGATAAAGGGAGGTCTGAAGCTTTCTTT	CASSQDKGRSEAFF
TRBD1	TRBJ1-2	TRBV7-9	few	TGTGCCAGCAGCCCCTGGGACAGGGTCCTCTATGGCTACACCTTC	CASSPWDRVLYGYTF
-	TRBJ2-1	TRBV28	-	TGTGCCAGCGGACTTTACAATGAGCAGTTCTTC	CASGLYNEQFF
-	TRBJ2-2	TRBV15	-	TGTGCCACCAGCAGAGATTCGGCGGGCGCCGGGGAGCTGTTTTTT	CATSRDSAGAGELFF
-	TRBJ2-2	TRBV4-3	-	TGCGCCAGCAGCCAAGACATAGTTGGATCGGGCGGGGAGCTGTTTTTT	CASSQDIVGSGGELFF
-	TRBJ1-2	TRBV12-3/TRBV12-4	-	TGTGCCAGCAGTTTTGAGTCAGCCAACTATGGCTACACCTTC	CASSFESANYGYTF
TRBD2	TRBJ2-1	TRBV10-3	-	TGTGCCATCATTGGGGGGTCAAGCGGGACCTACAATGAGCAGTTCTTC	CAIIGGSSGTYNEQFF
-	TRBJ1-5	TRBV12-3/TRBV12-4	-	TGTGCCAGCAGTCCCGATCCGTGGCCCCAGCATTTT	CASSPDPWPQHF
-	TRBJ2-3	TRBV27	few	TGTGCCAGCAGTTACCTCACAGATACGCAGTATTTT	CASSYLTDTQYF
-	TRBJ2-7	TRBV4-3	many	TGCGCCAGCAGCCAAGGGGATTGGAGCCACTACGAGCAGTACTTC	CASSQGDWSHYEQYF
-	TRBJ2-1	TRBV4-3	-	TGCGCCAGCAGCCAAGATTTTTCCGTAGGAACAGGCAAATTCTTC	CASSQDFSVGTGKFF
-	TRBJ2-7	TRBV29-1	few	TGCAGCGTTGAGGACGAACCTCTCGAGCAGTACTTC	CSVEDEPLEQYF
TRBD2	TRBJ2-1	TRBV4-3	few	TGCGCCAGCAGCCAAGGAGCGGGACTAGCGGCCTACAATGAGCAGTTCTTC	CASSQGAGLAAYNEQFF